The present T cell receptor beta chain was sequenced within a study of cytomegalovirus exposure and HLA in healthy donors. Across the study: Roughly four fifths of a few hundred genotyped donors fell in the Caucasian-associated ancestry cluster.

From germline, CDR1 is SGHNT and CDR2 YYREEE (reference sequence). CDR3 size: 16 residues. The V gene end was trimmed by 6 bases and the J gene end by 6 bases; junction bases not matched to a gene: 10. In the PCR, 60 Vbeta and 13 Jbeta primers were used. Some clones are missing from TCRdb's copy, which holds only in-frame ones; the method was immunoSEQ multiplex PCR. Of under 250,000 clones detected, 80% to 90% appear once; the ten largest clones hold roughly 0.26%. The genes are TRBV5-4 and TRBJ1-6; 9 positions agree with TRBD1. Sequencing was performed on PBMCs. The sequence was obtained from a girl aged 2-10 years in good health and CMV-seronegative. In DNA, the CDR3 is TGTGCCAGCACCCCCGGGACAGGGATTAGTAATTCACCCCTCCACTTT. This translates into CASTPGTGISNSPLHF. Variable domain in full (rest from reference TRBV5-4 and TRBJ1-6): ETGVTQSPTHLIKTRGQQVTLRCSSQSGHNTVSWYQQALGQGPQFIFQYYREEENGRGNFPPRFSGLQFPNYSSELNVNALELDDSALYLCASTPGTGISNSPLHFGNGTRLTVT.